This note documents a single TCR beta chain sequence. Its matching antigen is unknown. Here immunoSEQ multiplex PCR was the method, and the copy in TCRdb shows in-frame clones only, minus some. The repertoire holds approximately 180,000 clones, with around 87% as singletons. V was clipped by 4 bases and J by 1 base; unmatched bases: 7. In germline, CDR1 is SGHNT, CDR2 YYREEE (reference sequence). This CDR3 has 16 amino acids. This entry is derived from a study of cytomegalovirus exposure and HLA in healthy donors. General observations from the study: The dataset shows that most TCR sequences were rare, while some public TCRs occurred in many donors. The study flagged around 160 TCR beta chains as cytomegalovirus-associated.

This receptor was taken from a woman aged 25 to 39 in good health and CMV-seronegative. The rearrangement joins TRBV5-4 to TRBJ2-3; 9 positions match TRBD2. Sequences were obtained from PBMCs. For the CDR3, the DNA is TGTGCCAGCAGCCAGGGGCGGACTAGCGGCACAGATACGCAGTATTTT. Its protein is CASSQGRTSGTDTQYF.